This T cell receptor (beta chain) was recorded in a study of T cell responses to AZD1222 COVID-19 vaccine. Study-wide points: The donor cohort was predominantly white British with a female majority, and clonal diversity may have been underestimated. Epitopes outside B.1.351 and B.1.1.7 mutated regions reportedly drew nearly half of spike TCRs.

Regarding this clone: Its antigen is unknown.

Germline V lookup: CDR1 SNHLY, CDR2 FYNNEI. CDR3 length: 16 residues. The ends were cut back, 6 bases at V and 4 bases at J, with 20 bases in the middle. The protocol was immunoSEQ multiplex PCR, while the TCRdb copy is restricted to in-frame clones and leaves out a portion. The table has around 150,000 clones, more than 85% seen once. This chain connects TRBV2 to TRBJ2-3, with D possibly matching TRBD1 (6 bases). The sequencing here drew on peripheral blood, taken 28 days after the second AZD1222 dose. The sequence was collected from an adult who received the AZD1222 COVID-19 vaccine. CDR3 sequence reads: CASSLLSGDLADTQYF. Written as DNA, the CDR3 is TGTGCCAGCAGCCTTTTGTCAGGGGATTTGGCAGATACGCAGTATTTT. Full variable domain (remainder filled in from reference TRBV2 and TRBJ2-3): EPEVTQTPSHQVTQMGQEVILRCVPISNHLYFYWYRQILGQKVEFLVSFYNNEISEKSEIFDDQFSVERPDGSNFTLKIRSTKLEDSAMYFCASSLLSGDLADTQYFGPGTRLTVL.